Listed below are T cell receptor beta chains from one sample, sequenced in a study of chemoradiotherapy in HPV16-positive cancers. Only in-frame clones appear in the TCRdb table, and some are missing; sequencing was by immunoSEQ multiplex PCR. The data contain tens of thousands of clones, roughly 66% of them singletons. The sample was gathered from a patient who underwent chemoradiotherapy. The receptors originated from a human donor with HPV-associated anogenital cancer. Each CDR3 is given without its conserved first and last residue.

J,V,CDR3
TRBJ2-2,TRBV27,ASSITGNTGELF
TRBJ1-4,TRBV5-1,ASSLGQLATNEKLF
TRBJ1-5,TRBV28,ASSYPRLDSNQPQH
TRBJ1-4,TRBV27,ASSLWGTTNEKLF
TRBJ1-5,TRBV4-2,ASSQGLGENQPQH
TRBJ2-7,TRBV7-9,ASSLIVYEQY
TRBJ2-7,TRBV18,ASSPPGNYEQY
TRBJ2-1,TRBV29-1,SVARGGSYNEQF
TRBJ2-1,TRBV5-1,ASRLAGDYNEQF
TRBJ1-2,TRBV6-4,ASSEVPGKGGYT
TRBJ1-4,TRBV9,ASSVGGGDLGEKLF
TRBJ1-3,TRBV11-3,ASSPGQGPGNTIY
TRBJ2-2,TRBV18,ASSPLAGASNTGELF
TRBJ1-4,TRBV11-2,ASSRGLGEKLF
TRBJ1-2,TRBV28,ASSFVGTGWGYT
TRBJ2-1,TRBV9,ASSVAGSGGGIEQF
TRBJ1-6,TRBV28,ASSPLTAYNSPLH
TRBJ1-1,TRBV7-9,ASSLGQLNTEAF
TRBJ2-7,TRBV13,ASSLGGRAYSYEQY
TRBJ1-2,TRBV19,ASSIGGGNYGYT
TRBJ2-5,TRBV6-5,ASSYSQTPGETQY
TRBJ1-3,TRBV5-1,ASSLDGVSGNTIY
TRBJ1-2,TRBV7-2,ASSVNRVGYT
TRBJ1-1,TRBV15,ATSRGGVTSMNTEAF
TRBJ2-1,TRBV19,ASSISGHNEQF
TRBJ2-5,TRBV6-1,ASTWKETQY
TRBJ1-5,TRBV6-5,ASSGTQGQPQH
TRBJ2-1,TRBV25-1,ASTMTGGNEQF
TRBJ2-1,TRBV6-4,ASSDDGGSSYNEQF
TRBJ2-5,TRBV2,ASSGGQETQY
TRBJ2-3,TRBV28,ASTQGGTDTQY
TRBJ2-2,TRBV6-1,ASSENRGWAGELF
TRBJ1-5,TRBV19,ASSYKTGSPHNQPQH
TRBJ1-5,TRBV6-6,ASSKTGSSNQPQH
TRBJ2-4,TRBV2,ASSDSLAKNIQY
TRBJ2-5,TRBV7-9,ASTAEGARETQY
TRBJ2-7,TRBV2,ASSDLDRGNNYEQY
TRBJ2-7,TRBV9,ASSPWDSSYEQY
TRBJ1-5,TRBV5-1,ASSGGQGQEPQH
TRBJ2-2,TRBV7-3,ASSLLAGVPQGGELF
TRBJ2-3,TRBV7-3,ASSRDRGRTDTQY
TRBJ1-1,TRBV2,ASSDPGREEAF
TRBJ2-3,TRBV11-3,ASSLGGDLGNTQY
TRBJ2-4,TRBV19,ASSASGTGRISGENIQY
TRBJ2-1,TRBV30,ACIRRADNEQF
TRBJ1-1,TRBV10-3,AISESADETEAF